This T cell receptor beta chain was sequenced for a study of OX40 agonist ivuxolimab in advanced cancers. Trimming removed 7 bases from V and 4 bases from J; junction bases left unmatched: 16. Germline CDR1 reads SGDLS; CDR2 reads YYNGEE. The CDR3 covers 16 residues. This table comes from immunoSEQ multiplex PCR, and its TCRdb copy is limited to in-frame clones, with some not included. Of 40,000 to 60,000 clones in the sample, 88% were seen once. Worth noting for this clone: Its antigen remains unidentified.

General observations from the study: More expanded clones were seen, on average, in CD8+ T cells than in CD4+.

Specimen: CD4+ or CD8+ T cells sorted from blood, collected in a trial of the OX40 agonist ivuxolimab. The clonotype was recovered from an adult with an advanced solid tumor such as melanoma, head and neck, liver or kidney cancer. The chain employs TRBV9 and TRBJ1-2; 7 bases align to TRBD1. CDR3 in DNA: TGTGCCAGCGCCAGTAAACGACAGGGATTGAGCTATGGCTACACCTTC. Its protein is CASASKRQGLSYGYTF.